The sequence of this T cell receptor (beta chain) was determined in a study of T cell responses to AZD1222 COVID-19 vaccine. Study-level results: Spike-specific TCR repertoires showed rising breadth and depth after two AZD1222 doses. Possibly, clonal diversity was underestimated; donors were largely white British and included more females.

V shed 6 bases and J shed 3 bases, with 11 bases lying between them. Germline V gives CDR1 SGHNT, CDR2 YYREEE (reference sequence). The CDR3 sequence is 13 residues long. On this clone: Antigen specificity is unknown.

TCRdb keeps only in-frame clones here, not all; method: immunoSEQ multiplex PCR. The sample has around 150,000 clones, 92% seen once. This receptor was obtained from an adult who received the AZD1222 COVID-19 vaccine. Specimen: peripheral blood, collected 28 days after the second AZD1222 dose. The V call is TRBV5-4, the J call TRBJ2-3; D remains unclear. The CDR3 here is CASKLTQTDTQYF. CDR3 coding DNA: TGTGCCAGCAAGCTCACCCAGACAGATACGCAGTATTTT.